This record covers a single TCR beta chain. This clonotype was recorded many times. The antigen it recognizes is unknown. Base qualities are not at hand, and no much larger clone is one base apart. This sample is part of a study of T cells in Graves' hyperthyroidism and ophthalmopathy (dated by TCRdb to between 2019 and 2020). Broadly, across the study: Peripheral blood was sampled at the time of initial diagnosis, prior to any treatment. To identify distinguishing TCR V-J signatures, a discovery cohort of 100 patients was used, comprising under 45 with Graves' ophthalmopathy and about 59 with stable Graves' hyperthyroidism. Prospective prediction of ophthalmopathy was tested in an independent validation cohort consisting of 18 to 20 hyperthyroidism patients and 15 or so patients who later progressed to ophthalmopathy. The approximately 97 discovery patients were randomly divided into training and test sets at a 7:3 ratio. Thyroid tissue and blood T-cell repertoires from six or seven Graves' hyperthyroidism patients were also compared in the study. After sampling, hyperthyroidism patients received methimazole starting at 30 mg daily, and ophthalmopathy patients received high-dose intravenous methylprednisolone. The paper reports TCR Vbeta CDR3 sequencing of approximately 140 peripheral blood samples: around 45 ophthalmopathy, fewer than 80 hyperthyroidism and around 17 progressor patients. Findings and caveats that apply to the study as a whole: In validation, the model predicted progression to ophthalmopathy with approximately 70% sensitivity and over 72% specificity, a median of about 6 months before onset. Most expanded thyroid clonotypes (frequency above 0.001) were also detected in blood, suggesting blood repertoires may reflect thyroid immune responses. A 13 V-J signature model separated ophthalmopathy from stable hyperthyroidism, with approximately 87% sensitivity and 81.08% specificity in cross-validation and 80%/75% in testing. Sample size was not statistically predetermined, and blinding of investigators to group allocation was not performed.

The TCR beta CDR3 regions were amplified from RNA transcripts. The first round of RT-PCR for the TCR CDR3 was performed with the HTBI primer set and the Qiagen OneStep RT-PCR kit. Libraries were constructed in a second round of multiplex PCR, after which size selection and purification were carried out. The libraries were sequenced on an Illumina HiSeq2000 using paired-end 100 bp reads. Per the source publication's procedure: SOAPnuke was used to process the raw data, throwing out any read that contained adapters or uncalled bases, had a mean Phred below 15, or lacked an exact constant-primer or identifier match. COPE v1.2.5 was used to merge the high-quality paired reads, and each unique nucleotide sequence was defined as a clonotype. Clonotypes were aligned to IMGT TRBV, TRBD and TRBJ reference segments using MiTCR v1.1. Analysis was restricted to V-J combinations with a frequency above 0.0001, which covered roughly 99% of repertoires. A TCS score was defined as the ratio of F50 (clonal expansion) to E x V (chaos), with BLOSUM62-based TCRdist applied between CDR3 peptides within each V-J. Welch's t-statistics and random forest reduced fewer than 600 V-J features to around 14, which were used in a naive Bayes classifier (R e1071). Starting from the raw public reads, TCRdb applied fastp trimming at Q25, assembled clones with MiXCR and retained in-frame beta chains. Rows matching on CDR3 protein sequence are summarized as one entry with the most common DNA and genes. TCRdb's processing, not the authors' own work, is the source of the V and J calls. The sample includes a few hundred thousand distinct CDR3 sequences, with about an eighth observed a single time. The ten largest make up 34% of the sample.

CDR1 and CDR2 were assigned from the germline V gene (reference sequence) as DFQATT and SNEGSKA. V is cut by 5 bases and J by 1 base, and the space between the germline ends is 14 bases. The CDR3 contains 15 residues, cysteine and phenylalanine counted. Just CDR3 DNA is preserved here, 45 bases in frame from base 1. Ophthalmopathy patients had moderately to severely active disease, Clinical Activity Score of at least 3, NOSPECS grade of at least 4, and duration under 3 months. Any patient with an uncontrolled infection, another autoimmune disease, pregnancy or lactation was excluded. Diagnoses were established on the basis of clinical symptoms, serum thyroxine and TRAb, thyroid ultrasound, and orbital computed tomography. PBMCs were separated from under 11 ml of fresh peripheral blood using Ficoll-Paque density gradient centrifugation. Total RNA was extracted using Trizol reagent, and RNA quality was assessed on an Agilent 2100 Bioanalyzer.

Sequenced input: blood. The rearranged segments are TRBV20-1 and TRBJ2-2, with the D gene not clear enough to name. This TCR came from a woman aged 35 to 49 with Graves' ophthalmopathy. The CDR3 region: CSAPKGSRNTGELFF. The sequenced DNA is TGCAGTGCTCCCAAGGGAAGTCGGAACACCGGGGAGCTGTTTTTT.